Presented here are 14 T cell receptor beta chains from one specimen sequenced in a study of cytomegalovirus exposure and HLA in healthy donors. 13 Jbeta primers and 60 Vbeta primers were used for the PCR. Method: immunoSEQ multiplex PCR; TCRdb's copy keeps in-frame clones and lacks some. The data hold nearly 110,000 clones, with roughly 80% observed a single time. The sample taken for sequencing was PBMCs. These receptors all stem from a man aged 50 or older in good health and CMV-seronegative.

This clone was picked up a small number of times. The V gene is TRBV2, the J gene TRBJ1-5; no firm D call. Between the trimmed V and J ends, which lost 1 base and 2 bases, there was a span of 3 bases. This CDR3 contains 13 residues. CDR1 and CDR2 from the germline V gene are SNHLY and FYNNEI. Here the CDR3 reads CASSEGGNQPQHF. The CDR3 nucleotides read TGTGCCAGCAGTGAAGGCGGCAATCAGCCCCAGCATTTT.

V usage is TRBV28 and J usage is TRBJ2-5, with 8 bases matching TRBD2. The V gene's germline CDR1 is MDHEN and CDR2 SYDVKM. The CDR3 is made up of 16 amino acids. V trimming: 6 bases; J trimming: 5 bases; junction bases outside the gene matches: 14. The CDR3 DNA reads TGTGCCAGCAGCCCCGCGAGGCGGGGGGCGCGGGAGACCCAGTACTTC. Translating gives CASSPARRGARETQYF.

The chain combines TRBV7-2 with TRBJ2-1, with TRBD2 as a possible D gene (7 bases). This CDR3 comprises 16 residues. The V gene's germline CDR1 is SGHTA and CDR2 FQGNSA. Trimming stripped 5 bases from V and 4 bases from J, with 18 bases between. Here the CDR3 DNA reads TGTGCCAGCAGCCGAGTTGGGGGGGCGGGTTACAATGAGCAGTTCTTC. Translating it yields CASSRVGGAGYNEQFF.

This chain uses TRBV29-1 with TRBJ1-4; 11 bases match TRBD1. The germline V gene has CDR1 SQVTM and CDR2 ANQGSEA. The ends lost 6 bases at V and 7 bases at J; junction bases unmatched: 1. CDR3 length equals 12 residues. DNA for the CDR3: TGCAGCGTCGGGACAGGGGGTGAAAAACTGTTTTTT. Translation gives CSVGTGGEKLFF. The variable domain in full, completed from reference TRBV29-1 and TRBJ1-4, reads SAVISQKPSRDICQRGTSLTIQCQVDSQVTMMFWYRQQPGQSLTLIATANQGSEATYESGFVIDKFPISRPNLTFSTLTVSNMSPEDSSIYLCSVGTGGEKLFFGSGTQLSVL.

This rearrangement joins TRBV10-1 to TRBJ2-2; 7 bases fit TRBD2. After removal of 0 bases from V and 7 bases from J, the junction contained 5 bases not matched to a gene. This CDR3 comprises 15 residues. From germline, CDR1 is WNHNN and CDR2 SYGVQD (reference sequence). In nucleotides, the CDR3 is TGCGCCAGCAGTGAGTCGCGGCGGGGGAGCGGGGAGCTGTTTTTT. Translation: CASSESRRGSGELFF.

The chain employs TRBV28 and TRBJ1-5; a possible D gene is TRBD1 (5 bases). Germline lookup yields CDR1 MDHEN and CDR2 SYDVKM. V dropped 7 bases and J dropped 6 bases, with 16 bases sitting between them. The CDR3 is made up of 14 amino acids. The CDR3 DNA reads TGTGCCAGCATTAACCAGGGTTCGGGTCAGCCCCAGCATTTT. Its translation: CASINQGSGQPQHF.

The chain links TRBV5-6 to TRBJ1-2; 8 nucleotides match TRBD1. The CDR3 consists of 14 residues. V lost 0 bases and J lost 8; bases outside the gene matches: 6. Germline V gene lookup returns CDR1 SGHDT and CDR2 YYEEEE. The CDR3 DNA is TGTGCCAGCAGCTTGGAGCAGGGGGCTAGGGGCTACACCTTC. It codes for CASSLEQGARGYTF.

CDR3 nucleotide sequence: TGTGCCAGCAGCTTTGACAGAAGCACAGATACGCAGTATTTT. It is translated as CASSFDRSTDTQYF. V and J are TRBV7-6 and TRBJ2-3; D is perhaps TRBD1 (5 bases). Trimming left V 3 bases short and J 0 bases short, with 7 bases between. The V gene's germline CDR1 is SGHVS and CDR2 FNYEAQ. The length of the CDR3 is 14 residues.

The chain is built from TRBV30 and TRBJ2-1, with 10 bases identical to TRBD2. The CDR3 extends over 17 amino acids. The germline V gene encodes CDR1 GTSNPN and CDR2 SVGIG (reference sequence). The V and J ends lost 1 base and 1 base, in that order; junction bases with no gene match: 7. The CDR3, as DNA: TGTGCCTGGAGTGGAGGTAGCGGGGGGCCTTCCTACAATGAGCAGTTCTTC. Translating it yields CAWSGGSGGPSYNEQFF.

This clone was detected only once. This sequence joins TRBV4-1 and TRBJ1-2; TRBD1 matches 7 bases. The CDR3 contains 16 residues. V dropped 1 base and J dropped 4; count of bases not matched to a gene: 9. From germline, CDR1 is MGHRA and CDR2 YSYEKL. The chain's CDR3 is CASSQGSAGTAYGYTF. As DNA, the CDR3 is TGCGCCAGCAGCCAAGGATCCGCCGGGACAGCCTATGGCTACACCTTC.

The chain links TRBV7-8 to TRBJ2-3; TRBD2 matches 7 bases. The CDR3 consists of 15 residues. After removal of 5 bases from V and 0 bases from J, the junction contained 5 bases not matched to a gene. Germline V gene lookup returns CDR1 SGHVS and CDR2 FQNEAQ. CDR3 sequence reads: CASSRTSVSTDTQYF. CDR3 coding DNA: TGTGCCAGCAGCCGCACTAGCGTGAGCACAGATACGCAGTATTTT.

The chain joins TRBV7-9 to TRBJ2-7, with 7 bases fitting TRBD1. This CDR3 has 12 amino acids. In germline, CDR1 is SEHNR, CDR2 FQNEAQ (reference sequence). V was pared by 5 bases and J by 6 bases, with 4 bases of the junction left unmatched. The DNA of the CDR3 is TGTGCCAGCAGCGAGACAGGGTTCGAGCAGTACTTC. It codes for CASSETGFEQYF.

In nucleotides, the CDR3 is TGTGCCAGCAGTCCTACCGGGGGGATGAACACTGAAGCTTTCTTT. Its protein is CASSPTGGMNTEAFF. The chain combines TRBV6-5 with TRBJ1-1; weak D call: TRBD1 (5 bases). CDR1 MNHEY and CDR2 SVGAGI come from the germline V gene. This CDR3 comprises 15 residues. Trimming removed 5 bases from V and 0 bases from J, with 13 bases in between.

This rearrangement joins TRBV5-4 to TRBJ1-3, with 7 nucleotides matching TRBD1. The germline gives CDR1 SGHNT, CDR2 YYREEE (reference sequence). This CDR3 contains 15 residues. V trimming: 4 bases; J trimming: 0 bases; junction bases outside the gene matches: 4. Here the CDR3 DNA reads TGTGCCAGCAGCCGGGACAGTTTCTCTGGAAACACCATATATTTT. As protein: CASSRDSFSGNTIYF.